The 29 T cell receptor beta chains below all came from one sample that was sequenced in a study of regulatory T cells in long-lasting Graves disease. Described time point: persistent/refractory GD, antithyroid drugs over 5 years with positive TRAb. The TCR library used RNA extracted from PBMCs. TCR beta libraries were built with iRepertoire HTBI primers and Arm-PCR of CDR3 regions. Each CDR3 protein is one row after TCRdb ran MiXCR on the multiplex PCR reads. The sample has fewer than 450,000 distinct CDR3 sequences, about a quarter seen once. Sequences were derived from peripheral blood mononuclear cells (PBMCs), sampled when the disease was refractory, from a patient treated with antithyroid drugs. The receptor set was obtained from a female donor with Graves disease.

The rearrangement uses TRBV3-1 and TRBJ2-1; D remains unclear. CDR1 is LGHDT and CDR2 is YNNKEL in the germline V gene (reference sequence). The CDR3 runs 11 residues. The germline V and J ends were trimmed by 8 bases and 7 bases, with 9 bases remaining between them. The CDR3: CASSSTNEQFF. The CDR3 bases are TGTGCCAGCTCGAGCACAAATGAGCAGTTCTTC.

J is TRBJ2-7 and V is TRBV24-1; D remains unclear. V lost 3 bases to trimming and J lost 1 base, with 6 bases between them. Germline CDR1 is KGHDR and CDR2 is SFDVKD. This CDR3 contains 13 residues. CDR3 nucleotides: TGTGCCACCAGTGATGTCAGTTCCTACGAGCAGTACTTC. This sequence encodes CATSDVSSYEQYF.

This clonotype was counted many times. The V gene is TRBV5-1, the J gene TRBJ1-1, with D perhaps matching TRBD1 (5 bases). The germline gives CDR1 SGHRS, CDR2 YFSETQ. The CDR3 contains 14 residues. V was shortened by 0 bases and J by 1 base, with 7 bases between the two germline ends. This CDR3 is CASSLGTTNTEAFF. The CDR3 DNA follows: TGCGCCAGCAGCTTGGGGACAACGAACACTGAAGCTTTCTTT.

V and J are TRBV19 and TRBJ2-5; D unresolved. The CDR3 contains 12 residues. CDR1 and CDR2 (germline): LNHDA, SQIVND (reference sequence). V was cut by 9 bases and J by 0 bases, with 8 bases left in between. This chain's CDR3 is CASNRNQETQYF. In DNA form, the CDR3 reads TGTGCCAGCAACCGCAACCAAGAGACCCAGTACTTC.

This clonotype was found a few times. J is TRBJ2-5 and V is TRBV4-3; no reliable D call. This CDR3 comprises 15 residues. CDR1 and CDR2 (germline): LGHNA, YSLEER. The V end was cut by 0 bases, the J end by 7 bases, with 15 bases between. The CDR3 is CASSQDGSSTGTQYF. The CDR3, as DNA: TGCGCCAGCAGCCAAGATGGAAGCTCAACTGGGACCCAGTACTTC.

This clonotype showed up many times. The V gene is TRBV20-1, the J gene TRBJ2-5; 10 bases line up with TRBD2. J gave up 5 bases and V 3 bases, and 3 bases lay outside the gene matches. The CDR3 length is 13 residues. Germline CDR1 is DFQATT and CDR2 is SNEGSKA (reference sequence). The CDR3 DNA reads as TGCAGTGCTAGTCTAGCGGGAGCTGAGACCCAGTACTTC. It specifies CSASLAGAETQYF.

This clonotype came up a few times. This sequence joins TRBV10-3 and TRBJ1-4, with a possible D match to TRBD1 (6 bases). The CDR3 totals 14 residues. Trimming shortened V by 11 bases and J by 2 bases, and 15 bases separated the two germline ends. The V gene's germline CDR1 is ENHRY and CDR2 SYGVKD. The CDR3 bases are TGTGCCGCCGGAGGAGGACAGACTAATGAAAAACTGTTTTTT. Translated: CAAGGGQTNEKLFF.

In this sample, this clonotype turned up a few times. The rearrangement joins TRBV28 to TRBJ2-7, with D perhaps TRBD2 (6 bases). CDR1 and CDR2 (germline): MDHEN, SYDVKM. The CDR3 covers 16 residues. V shed 5 bases and J shed 0 bases, with 17 bases lying between them. CDR3 bases: TGTGCCAGCAGTCGCCCCCTCGGGCGGGACTCCTACGAGCAGTACTTC. The encoded protein is CASSRPLGRDSYEQYF.

This clonotype was found many times. The rearrangement joins TRBV27 to TRBJ2-7; maybe TRBD2 (5 bases). CDR3 length: 15 residues. The V gene's germline CDR1 is MNHEY and CDR2 SMNVEV (reference sequence). The V end was cut by 0 bases, the J end by 4 bases, with 13 bases between. The CDR3 reads CASSLSEGVPYEQYF. The CDR3 DNA follows: TGTGCCAGCAGTTTATCAGAGGGCGTACCGTACGAGCAGTACTTC.

The rearrangement links TRBV28 to TRBJ1-5; 8 positions agree with TRBD1. The CDR3 is 17 residues long. Trimming took 5 bases from V and 2 from J; bases not matched to a gene: 11. The germline V gene encodes CDR1 MDHEN and CDR2 SYDVKM. CDR3: CASSEPGGVVRNQPQHF. Written as DNA, the CDR3 is TGTGCCAGCAGTGAACCAGGGGGCGTCGTTCGCAATCAGCCCCAGCATTTT.

The rearrangement uses TRBV10-3 and TRBJ1-2, with 8 positions matching TRBD1. The CDR3 runs 14 residues. CDR1 is ENHRY and CDR2 is SYGVKD in the germline V gene. Trimming removed 2 bases from V and 7 bases from J; junction bases left unmatched: 6. CDR3: CAISEADRGRGYTF. CDR3 coding DNA: TGTGCCATCAGTGAGGCCGACAGGGGACGTGGCTACACCTTC.

The V call is TRBV7-2, the J call TRBJ2-3; D unresolved. CDR1 is SGHTA and CDR2 is FQGNSA in the germline V gene. The CDR3 runs 15 residues. With 5 bases removed from V and 4 bases from J, the gap between germline ends came to 16 bases. CDR3 residues: CASSPNTPHADTQYF. CDR3 nucleotide sequence: TGTGCCAGCAGCCCCAATACCCCGCACGCAGATACGCAGTATTTT.

Many counts were recorded for this clonotype. The chain recombines TRBV7-7 with TRBJ2-5, with 9 bases identical to TRBD2. The CDR3 runs to 15 residues. The V and J ends lost 2 bases and 2 bases, in that order; junction bases with no gene match: 3. CDR1 is SSHAT, CDR2 FNYEAQ, per germline (reference sequence). CDR3 region: CASSLKREVQETQYF. The CDR3 bases are TGTGCCAGCAGCTTAAAGCGGGAGGTGCAAGAGACCCAGTACTTC.

The chain recombines TRBV27 with TRBJ1-5; perhaps TRBD1 as D (5 bases). V was cut by 5 bases and J by 6 bases, with 17 bases left in between. There are 15 residues in the CDR3. Germline-derived CDR1 and CDR2 are MNHEY and SMNVEV (reference sequence). CDR3 coding DNA: TGTGCCAGCAGTGGGACGCGGGGAAGGATTCAGCCCCAGCATTTT. Its translation is CASSGTRGRIQPQHF.

This clonotype showed up just a few times. V usage is TRBV12-3 or TRBV12-4 and J usage is TRBJ2-5; TRBD2 is a possible D gene (6 bases). CDR3 length: 12 amino acids. The V end lost 4 bases, the J end lost 9 bases, and 12 bases lay between the germline ends. The CDR3 DNA sequence: TGTGCCAGCAGTTCTATTACGGGGGCCCAGTACTTC. Residues: CASSSITGAQYF.

The V call is TRBV7-9, the J call TRBJ1-6; no reliable D call. The ends were cut back, 5 bases at V and 7 bases at J, with 12 bases in the middle. Germline CDR1 and CDR2: SEHNR and FQNEAQ (reference sequence). The CDR3 extends over 14 amino acids. DNA for the CDR3: TGTGCCAGCAGCCCGAAGGCGGGAAATTCACCCCTCCACTTT. Amino acid sequence: CASSPKAGNSPLHF.

This clonotype was detected only a few times. The chain joins TRBV20-1 to TRBJ2-5; TRBD2 aligns across 8 bases. The CDR3 is made up of 14 amino acids. Trimming removed 5 bases from V and 7 bases from J; junction bases left unmatched: 12. The germline V gene encodes CDR1 DFQATT and CDR2 SNEGSKA (reference sequence). The CDR3 loop is CSAFLAGFIGTQYF. The CDR3 DNA reads TGCAGTGCTTTCCTAGCGGGCTTCATCGGGACCCAGTACTTC.

This clonotype was seen a few times. The J gene is TRBJ2-4, the V gene TRBV11-2; D may be TRBD1 or TRBD2 (7 bases each). V lost 6 bases, J lost 0 bases, and 24 bases lay in between. Per the germline V gene, CDR1 is SGHAT and CDR2 is FQNNGV. The CDR3 consists of 19 residues. In DNA, the CDR3 is TGTGCCAGCAGGTTGCGCTGGGAGGGGGCTAACCTAGCCAAAAACATTCAGTACTTC. Its translation is CASRLRWEGANLAKNIQYF.

This clonotype was counted a few times. The rearrangement uses TRBV4-2 and TRBJ2-5, with a possible D match to TRBD1 (5 bases). The germline CDR1 and CDR2 sequences are LGHNA and YNFKEQ. The V and J ends lost 5 bases and 2 bases respectively, with 12 bases between them. CDR3 length: 14 residues. The CDR3 sequence is CASSGEAGQETQYF. Here the CDR3 DNA reads TGTGCCAGCAGCGGAGAGGCAGGGCAAGAGACCCAGTACTTC.

The V and J genes are TRBV6-1 and TRBJ2-3; no definite D call. The V end lost 2 bases, the J end lost 2 bases, and 8 bases lay between the germline ends. The germline V gene has CDR1 MNHNS and CDR2 SASEGT. The CDR3 is 14 amino acids. The CDR3 loop reads CASSEQGDTDTQYF. As DNA, the CDR3 is TGTGCCAGCAGTGAACAAGGTGACACAGATACGCAGTATTTT.

This clonotype was observed at least ten times. CDR3 sequence: CASIGTAHVGYEQYF. The CDR3, as DNA: TGTGCCAGCATAGGTACCGCACACGTAGGGTACGAGCAGTACTTC. V is TRBV28 and J is TRBJ2-7; no reliable D call. This CDR3 is 15 amino acids long. Trimming pared 7 bases from V and 4 bases from J, leaving 20 bases between. Germline V gene sequence: CDR1 MDHEN, CDR2 SYDVKM.

This clonotype has more than one count but fewer than ten. The chain has TRBV3-1 and TRBJ2-7; 8 positions agree with TRBD1. This CDR3 is built from 17 residues. V lost 8 bases to trimming and J lost 3 bases; unmatched junction nucleotides: 18. Germline CDR1 is LGHDT and CDR2 is YNNKEL (reference sequence). CDR3 sequence reads: CASQQPETGERYYEQYF. The CDR3 region has the DNA TGTGCCAGCCAGCAGCCTGAGACAGGGGAACGATACTACGAGCAGTACTTC.

This chain connects TRBV19 to TRBJ1-5; TRBD1 agrees at 8 bases. V shed 5 bases and J 4 bases; nucleotides not matched to a gene: 7. The V gene's germline CDR1 is LNHDA and CDR2 SQIVND (reference sequence). This CDR3 region has 15 residues. This chain's CDR3 is CASSSQGERNQPQHF. The CDR3 coding sequence is TGTGCCAGTAGTTCACAGGGGGAGAGGAATCAGCCCCAGCATTTT.

The chain combines TRBV19 with TRBJ1-1; 7 bases are shared with TRBD1. Trimming cost V 8 bases and J 0 bases; bases outside gene matches: 12. The CDR3 consists of 16 residues. Germline V gene lookup returns CDR1 LNHDA and CDR2 SQIVND (reference sequence). CDR3 residues: CASPPAPGQLNTEAFF. The DNA for the CDR3 is TGTGCCAGTCCCCCGGCTCCGGGACAGCTGAACACTGAAGCTTTCTTT.

This clonotype has at least ten counts. This chain uses TRBV28 with TRBJ1-1; 7 bases line up with TRBD1. V shed 4 bases and J 11 bases; nucleotides not matched to a gene: 10. This CDR3 is built from 13 residues. In germline, CDR1 is MDHEN, CDR2 SYDVKM. The CDR3 spells CASSSSDRAVAFF. The DNA of the CDR3 is TGTGCCAGCAGTTCTAGCGACAGGGCAGTGGCTTTCTTT. Drawing the rest from reference TRBV28 and TRBJ1-1, the complete variable domain is DVKVTQSSRYLVKRTGEKVFLECVQDMDHENMFWYRQDPGLGLRLIYFSYDVKMKEKGDIPEGYSVSREKKERFSLILESASTNQTSMYLCASSSSDRAVAFFGQGTRLTVV.

This clonotype has only a few counts. V gene TRBV6-1 combines with J gene TRBJ2-7; D possibly matches TRBD1 or TRBD2 (6 bases each). There are 18 residues in the CDR3. Germline CDR1 reads MNHNS; CDR2 reads SASEGT. The V end was cut by 1 base, the J end by 2 bases, with 21 bases between. This CDR3 is CASSEVGGPTRRAYEQYF. The CDR3 DNA follows: TGTGCCAGCAGTGAAGTTGGGGGGCCCACGCGTCGGGCCTACGAGCAGTACTTC.

In its sample, this clonotype was seen many times. The CDR3 sequence is CATFGGRGGYTF. The DNA of the CDR3 is TGTGCCACCTTCGGGGGGAGAGGGGGCTACACCTTC. The rearrangement uses TRBV27 and TRBJ1-2; D perhaps matches TRBD1 (5 bases). The CDR3 runs to 12 residues. The germline CDR1 and CDR2 sequences are MNHEY and SMNVEV (reference sequence). V was shortened by 10 bases and J by 8 bases, with 17 bases between the two germline ends.

The chain uses TRBV7-3 and TRBJ1-1; D unresolved. The CDR3 totals 13 residues. Germline CDR1 and CDR2: SGHTA and FQGTGA. The V gene lost 3 bases and the J gene lost 10 bases, with 15 bases spanning the gap. CDR3 in amino acids: CASSLSTLSRAFF. The CDR3 coding sequence is TGTGCCAGCAGCTTGTCGACATTGTCGCGAGCTTTCTTT.

The CDR3 here is CASSSENSGNTIYF. DNA of the CDR3: TGTGCCAGCAGCTCGGAGAACTCTGGAAACACCATATATTTT. V is TRBV5-5 and J is TRBJ1-3; D not resolved. The V gene's germline CDR1 is SGHKS and CDR2 YYEKEE (reference sequence). The CDR3 covers 14 residues. Trimming left V 3 bases short and J 0 bases short, with 7 bases between.